This T cell receptor (beta chain) stems from a study of shared clonotypes between healthy human individuals. As concerns this clone: Its target is unknown.

Study-wide points: Non-shared clonotypes showed lower generation probabilities than clonotypes common to all four donors.

The assay was immunoSEQ multiplex PCR, and TCRdb's table has in-frame clones only and misses some. The sample shows 850,000 to 1,200,000 clones, around 74% of them seen only once. The receptor comes from a man aged 18-30 years in good health. Sequencing was done on a sample of memory CD4+ T cells sorted from blood. Sample subset: CD45RA-negative fraction.

As DNA, the CDR3 is TGTGCCAGCAGTCGGGACGTTAAAGATACGCAGTATTTT. Translated: CASSRDVKDTQYF. The V call is TRBV11-1, the J call TRBJ2-3, with D possibly being TRBD1 or TRBD2 (5 bases each). The V gene's germline CDR1 is SGHAT and CDR2 FQDESV (reference sequence). This CDR3 has 13 residues. Trimming cost V 6 bases and J 5 bases, with 12 bases left between them.